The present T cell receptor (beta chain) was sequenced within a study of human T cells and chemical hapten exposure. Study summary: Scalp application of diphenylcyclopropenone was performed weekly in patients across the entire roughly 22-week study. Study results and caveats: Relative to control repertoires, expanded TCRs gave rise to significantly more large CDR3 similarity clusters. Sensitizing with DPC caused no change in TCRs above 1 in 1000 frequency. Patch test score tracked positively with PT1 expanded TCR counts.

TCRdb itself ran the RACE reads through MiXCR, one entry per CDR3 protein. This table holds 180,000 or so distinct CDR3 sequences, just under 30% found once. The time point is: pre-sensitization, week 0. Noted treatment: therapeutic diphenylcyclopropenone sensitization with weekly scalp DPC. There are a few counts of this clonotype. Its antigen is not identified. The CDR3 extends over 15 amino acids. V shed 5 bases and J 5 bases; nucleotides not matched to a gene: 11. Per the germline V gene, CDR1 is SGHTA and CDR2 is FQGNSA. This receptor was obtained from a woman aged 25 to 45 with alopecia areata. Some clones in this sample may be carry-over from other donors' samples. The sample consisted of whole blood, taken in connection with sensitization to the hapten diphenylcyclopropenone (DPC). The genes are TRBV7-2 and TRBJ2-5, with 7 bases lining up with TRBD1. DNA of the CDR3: TGTGCCAGCAGCCCTCAGACAGGGAGAGGGGAGACCCAGTACTTC. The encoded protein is CASSPQTGRGETQYF. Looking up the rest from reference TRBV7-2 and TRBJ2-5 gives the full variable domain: GAGVSQSPSNKVTEKGKDVELRCDPISGHTALYWYRQSLGQGLEFLIYFQGNSAPDKSGLPSDRFSAERTGGSVSTLTIQRTQQEDSAVYLCASSPQTGRGETQYFGPGTRLLVL.